These 25 T cell receptor beta chains were all obtained from the same sample, sequenced in a study of Ad26.COV2.S vaccination and SARS-CoV-2 variants. Treatment specified: 19 received Ad26.COV2.S at low or high dose, single or two shots; 5 received placebo; per-sample allocation not given. Repertoires come from day 63 after the first vaccine or placebo injection. Repertoires were generated with immunoSEQ multiplex PCR, while TCRdb's copy carries only in-frame clones and drops some. The table includes around 300,000 clones, roughly 90% detected once. Sequencing used peripheral blood, obtained in a trial of Ad26.COV2.S vaccine versus placebo. These receptor sequences come from a person aged 18-65 years who received the Ad26.COV2.S COVID-19 vaccine or a placebo.

The chain has TRBV6-2 or TRBV6-3 and TRBJ2-3; D might be TRBD2 (5 bases). Germline V CDR1 and CDR2: MNHEY, SVGEGT. The CDR3 has 14 residues. Trimming took off 5 bases at V and 3 bases at J, with 12 bases between the two ends. The CDR3 reads CASSLGLSTDTQYF. CDR3 coding DNA: TGTGCCAGCAGTCTAGGACTCTCAACAGATACGCAGTATTTT.

V is TRBV3-1 (or the pseudogene TRBV3-2) and J is TRBJ2-3; 8 bases are a match to TRBD1. The germline gives CDR1 LGHDT, CDR2 YNNKEL (reference sequence). Unmatched junction bases numbered 3, after V lost 3 bases and J lost 1 base. CDR3 size: 15 residues. The CDR3: CASSQDRVRTDTQYF. For the CDR3, the DNA is TGTGCCAGCAGCCAGGACAGGGTACGCACAGATACGCAGTATTTT.

V usage is TRBV4-1 and J usage is TRBJ1-1; unclear D gene. Germline CDR1 is MGHRA and CDR2 is YSYEKL. The CDR3 has 15 amino acids. Trimming took 1 base from V and 5 from J, leaving 14 bases between them. Here the CDR3 DNA reads TGCGCCAGCAGCCAAGCTCCACGGCAAGGGACTGAAGCTTTCTTT. Translated: CASSQAPRQGTEAFF.

Concerning this clone itself: The junction shows a germline mismatch at one end, possibly a read error. The rearrangement uses TRBV7-9 and TRBJ1-2; perhaps TRBD1 as D (5 bases). The CDR3 totals 12 residues. The germline gives CDR1 SEHNR, CDR2 FQNEAQ (reference sequence). CDR3 nucleotides: TGTGCCAGCAGCTTATCGTCTGGGACGGTCTCCTTC. The encoded protein is CASSLSSGTVSF.

CDR3 sequence reads: CASTLQGLGGETQYF. The CDR3 DNA is TGTGCCAGCACCCTACAAGGGCTAGGAGGGGAGACCCAGTACTTC. The chain employs TRBV28 and TRBJ2-5; D might be TRBD2 (6 bases). The germline V gene encodes CDR1 MDHEN and CDR2 SYDVKM. The CDR3 is 15 amino acids. V lost 7 bases, J lost 5 bases, and 20 bases lay in between.

This clone was counted only a few times. The chain links TRBV6-5 to TRBJ1-2, with 8 bases lining up with TRBD1. The CDR3 contains 13 residues. Per the germline V gene, CDR1 is MNHEY and CDR2 is SVGAGI. V lost 8 bases to trimming and J lost 4 bases; unmatched junction nucleotides: 6. CDR3 DNA: TGTGCCAGCGGGCAGGGGGCCTCCTATGGCTACACCTTC. Protein: CASGQGASYGYTF.

The chain links TRBV10-3 to TRBJ2-7, with D maybe TRBD2 (6 bases). CDR1 and CDR2 (germline): ENHRY, SYGVKD. The length of the CDR3 is 14 residues. V was shortened by 3 bases and J by 2 bases, with 11 bases between the two germline ends. CDR3 bases: TGTGCCATCAGTGACGGAAGGAGGGCCTACGAGCAGTACGTC. The encoded protein is CAISDGRRAYEQYV.

The chain employs TRBV6-5 and TRBJ2-3, with D hard to call. In germline, CDR1 is MNHEY, CDR2 SVGAGI. With 5 bases removed from V and 6 bases from J, the gap between germline ends came to 15 bases. The CDR3 contains 14 residues. CDR3 sequence reads: CASSPSTRRDTQYF. Here the CDR3 DNA reads TGTGCCAGCAGTCCATCGACGCGGCGGGATACGCAGTATTTT.

This chain connects TRBV5-6 to TRBJ1-2; D is undetermined. This CDR3 comprises 16 residues. The V and J ends lost 0 bases and 4 bases respectively, with 16 bases between them. CDR1 SGHDT and CDR2 YYEEEE come from the germline V gene. The CDR3 is CASSLDNSLEAYGYTF. The CDR3 nucleotides are TGTGCCAGCAGCTTGGACAACAGCCTCGAGGCCTATGGCTACACCTTC.

The genes are TRBV11-3 and TRBJ1-2; 7 bases agree with TRBD1. Germline V gene sequence: CDR1 SGHNT, CDR2 YENEEA. CDR3 length equals 15 residues. V lost 4 bases to trimming and J lost 5 bases; unmatched junction nucleotides: 10. CDR3 sequence reads: CASSSNPGQFYGYTF. CDR3 in DNA: TGTGCCAGCAGCTCCAATCCGGGACAGTTTTATGGCTACACCTTC.

This chain uses TRBV10-1 with TRBJ2-1, with unresolved D. The CDR3 spans 16 residues. Germline V gene data show CDR1 as WNHNN and CDR2 as SYGVQD (reference sequence). Trimming removed 10 bases at V and 0 bases at J, with 19 bases between. The CDR3 loop reads CATTSDRASSYNEQFF. Here the CDR3 DNA reads TGCGCCACCACCTCGGACCGCGCGAGCTCCTACAATGAGCAGTTCTTC.

This sequence joins TRBV12-5 and TRBJ1-1, with 9 bases fitting TRBD1. Germline CDR1 LGHNT, CDR2 FRNRAP. The V segment lost 1 base and the J segment 12 bases; nucleotides outside the gene matches: 6. This CDR3 is 13 amino acids long. CDR3 loop: CASGLGTTGGSFF. The CDR3 nucleotides are TGTGCTAGTGGTTTGGGGACGACAGGGGGATCTTTCTTT.

V usage is TRBV5-4 and J usage is TRBJ1-1, with D tentatively TRBD1 (6 bases). The CDR3 is made up of 14 amino acids. V dropped 4 bases and J dropped 7 bases, with 17 bases sitting between them. Germline V gene sequence: CDR1 SGHNT, CDR2 YYREEE (reference sequence). This CDR3 reads CASSKQGSGVEAFF. CDR3 coding DNA: TGTGCCAGCAGCAAACAGGGAAGTGGGGTTGAAGCTTTCTTT. The complete variable domain, with remaining parts taken from reference TRBV5-4 and TRBJ1-1, reads ETGVTQSPTHLIKTRGQQVTLRCSSQSGHNTVSWYQQALGQGPQFIFQYYREEENGRGNFPPRFSGLQFPNYSSELNVNALELDDSALYLCASSKQGSGVEAFFGQGTRLTVV.

The chain uses TRBV5-4 and TRBJ1-1; D perhaps matches TRBD1 (5 bases). The CDR3 is 15 amino acids. Trimming removed 4 bases at V and 1 base at J, with 14 bases between. The germline gives CDR1 SGHNT, CDR2 YYREEE (reference sequence). The CDR3 is CASSPEGTANTEAFF. CDR3 nucleotides: TGTGCCAGCAGCCCCGAGGGGACTGCGAACACTGAAGCTTTCTTT.

The genes are TRBV9 and TRBJ1-1, with 8 bases fitting TRBD1. After removal of 0 bases from V and 1 base from J, the junction contained 8 bases not matched to a gene. Germline V lookup: CDR1 SGDLS, CDR2 YYNGEE. There are 17 residues in the CDR3. CDR3 sequence: CASSVGIRGQWNTEAFF. CDR3 coding DNA: TGTGCCAGCAGCGTAGGGATCAGGGGGCAGTGGAACACTGAAGCTTTCTTT.

The CDR3 loop reads CASSNGGKEPSVYEQYF. CDR3 nucleotide sequence: TGTGCCAGCAGCAACGGGGGGAAAGAACCCTCGGTCTACGAGCAGTACTTC. The gene calls are TRBV21-1 and TRBJ2-7; the table assigns TRBD2, which was not confirmed against the DNA. TRBV21-1 is a documented pseudogene. CDR3 length equals 17 residues.

The CDR3 loop is CASSPRLHSSYNEQFF. Written as DNA, the CDR3 is TGTGCCAGCAGCCCCCGACTGCATAGCTCCTACAATGAGCAGTTCTTC. The chain carries TRBV5-6 and TRBJ2-1; D unclear. Germline V gene sequence: CDR1 SGHDT, CDR2 YYEEEE. The CDR3 sequence is 16 residues long. V was trimmed by 4 bases and J by 0 bases, leaving 14 bases between them. The complete variable domain, with remaining parts taken from reference TRBV5-6 and TRBJ2-1, reads DAGVTQSPTHLIKTRGQQVTLRCSPKSGHDTVSWYQQALGQGPQFIFQYYEEEERQRGNFPDRFSGHQFPNYSSELNVNALLLGDSALYLCASSPRLHSSYNEQFFGPGTRLTVL.

The V and J genes are TRBV3-1 (or the pseudogene TRBV3-2) and TRBJ2-1; a possible D gene is TRBD2 (5 bases). The length of the CDR3 is 17 residues. Trimming left V 5 bases short and J 4 bases short, with 21 bases between. Germline V CDR1 and CDR2: LGHDT, YNNKEL (reference sequence). CDR3 sequence (DNA): TGTGCCAGCAGCAAACCTATTTCCCAGACGGGATACAATGAGCAGTTCTTC. This sequence encodes CASSKPISQTGYNEQFF.

This chain links TRBV6-1 with TRBJ2-4; tentative D call: TRBD1 (6 bases). The germline V gene has CDR1 MNHNS and CDR2 SASEGT. V lost 2 bases to trimming and J lost 7 bases, with 9 bases between them. The CDR3 is 13 amino acids. The CDR3 nucleotides are TGTGCCAGCAGTGAATTCCAGGGGAACATTCAGTACTTC. It encodes CASSEFQGNIQYF.

This clone was found a few times. The rearrangement links TRBV7-9 to TRBJ2-7, with D perhaps TRBD2 (6 bases). V lost 3 bases, J lost 0 bases, and 9 bases lay in between. The germline CDR1 and CDR2 sequences are SEHNR and FQNEAQ (reference sequence). The CDR3 runs 14 residues. Here the CDR3 DNA reads TGTGCCAGCAGCTTCCCGGGGGTCTCCTACGAGCAGTACTTC. It encodes CASSFPGVSYEQYF.

The gene calls are TRBV4-2 and TRBJ1-2, with 7 positions matching TRBD1. The CDR3 has 14 residues. Germline CDR1 is LGHNA and CDR2 is YNFKEQ. With 2 bases clipped from V and 2 bases from J, the junction kept 2 bases outside the gene matches. The CDR3 DNA is TGTGCCAGCAGCCAATCGGGACAGAACTATGGCTACACCTTC. It is translated as CASSQSGQNYGYTF.

The chain couples TRBV21-1 to TRBJ2-3; TRBD2 was called by the table and not checked on the DNA. TRBV21-1 is designated a pseudogene. This CDR3 region has 16 residues. The CDR3 spells CASSPRGLASTDTQYF. DNA of the CDR3: TGTGCCAGCAGCCCGAGAGGACTAGCGAGCACAGATACGCAGTATTTT.

The J gene is TRBJ2-3, the V gene TRBV4-2; possible D gene TRBD1, 7 bases. V dropped 3 bases and J dropped 7 bases, with 20 bases sitting between them. The CDR3 runs to 16 residues. The germline V gene encodes CDR1 LGHNA and CDR2 YNFKEQ. CDR3 sequence: CASSHGLAQGDYTQYF. The CDR3, as DNA: TGTGCCAGCAGCCACGGTCTAGCCCAGGGGGACTATACGCAGTATTTT.

The CDR3 protein is CASSTDFYQPQHF. The CDR3 bases are TGTGCCAGTAGTACGGACTTTTATCAGCCCCAGCATTTT. The genes are TRBV19 and TRBJ1-5, with unresolved D. This CDR3 is 13 amino acids long. The V end was cut by 4 bases, the J end by 5 bases, with 9 bases between. CDR1 is LNHDA, CDR2 SQIVND, per germline (reference sequence).

This clone was picked up a small number of times. This chain connects TRBV18 to TRBJ1-6, with a possible D match to TRBD1 (6 bases). Germline CDR1 KGHSH, CDR2 LQKENI. The V end lost 1 base, the J end lost 0 bases, and 16 bases lay between the germline ends. This CDR3 comprises 19 residues. The CDR3: CASSPRGRGTSSYNSPLHF. The CDR3, as DNA: TGTGCCAGCTCACCACGGGGCAGGGGAACGAGCTCCTATAATTCACCCCTCCACTTT. The whole variable domain, remainder taken from reference TRBV18 and TRBJ1-6, is NAGVMQNPRHLVRRRGQEARLRCSPMKGHSHVYWYRQLPEEGLKFMVYLQKENIIDESGMPKERFSAEFPKEGPSILRIQQVVRGDSAAYFCASSPRGRGTSSYNSPLHFGNGTRLTVT.